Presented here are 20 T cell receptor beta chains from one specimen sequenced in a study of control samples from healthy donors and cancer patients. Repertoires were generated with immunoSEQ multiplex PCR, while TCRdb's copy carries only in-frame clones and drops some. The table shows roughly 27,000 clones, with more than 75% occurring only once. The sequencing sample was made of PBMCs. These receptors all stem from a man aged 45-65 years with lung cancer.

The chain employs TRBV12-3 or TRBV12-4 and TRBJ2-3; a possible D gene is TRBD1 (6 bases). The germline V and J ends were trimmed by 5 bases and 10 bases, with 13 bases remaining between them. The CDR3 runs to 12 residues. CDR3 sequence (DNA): TGTGCCAGCAGTACGAACTCAGGGGCGCAGTATTTT. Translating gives CASSTNSGAQYF.

The CDR3 reads CASSEGQSSYNEQFF. For the CDR3, the DNA is TGTGCCAGCAGTGAAGGTCAGAGCTCCTACAATGAGCAGTTCTTC. The genes are TRBV2 and TRBJ2-1, with D uncertain. This CDR3 spans 15 amino acids. Germline V gene lookup returns CDR1 SNHLY and CDR2 FYNNEI. V was clipped by 1 base and J by 0 bases, with 7 bases between them. The whole variable domain, filled in from reference TRBV2 and TRBJ2-1, reads EPEVTQTPSHQVTQMGQEVILRCVPISNHLYFYWYRQILGQKVEFLVSFYNNEISEKSEIFDDQFSVERPDGSNFTLKIRSTKLEDSAMYFCASSEGQSSYNEQFFGPGTRLTVL.

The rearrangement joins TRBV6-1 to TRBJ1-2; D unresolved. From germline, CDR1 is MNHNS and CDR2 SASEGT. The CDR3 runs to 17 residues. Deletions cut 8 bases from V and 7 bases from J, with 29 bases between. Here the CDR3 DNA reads TGTGCCAGCGGTGGGGATCCAACCCGCGCACTAAAGGGTGGCTACACCTTC. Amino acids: CASGGDPTRALKGGYTF.

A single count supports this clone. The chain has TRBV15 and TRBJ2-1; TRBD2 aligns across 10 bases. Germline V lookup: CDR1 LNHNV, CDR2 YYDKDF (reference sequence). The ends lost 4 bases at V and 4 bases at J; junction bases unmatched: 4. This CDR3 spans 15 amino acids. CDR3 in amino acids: CATSNPTSGYNEQFF. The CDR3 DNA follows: TGTGCCACCAGCAACCCGACTAGCGGGTACAATGAGCAGTTCTTC. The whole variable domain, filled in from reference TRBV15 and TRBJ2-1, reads DAMVIQNPRYQVTQFGKPVTLSCSQTLNHNVMYWYQQKSSQAPKLLFHYYDKDFNNEADTPDNFQSRRPNTSFCFLDIRSPGLGDTAMYLCATSNPTSGYNEQFFGPGTRLTVL.

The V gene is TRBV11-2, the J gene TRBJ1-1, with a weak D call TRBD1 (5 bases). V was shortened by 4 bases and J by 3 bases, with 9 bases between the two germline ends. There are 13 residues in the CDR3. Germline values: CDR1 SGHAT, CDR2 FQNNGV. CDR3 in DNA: TGTGCCAGCAGCTCGGGGGTCGACACTGAAGCTTTCTTT. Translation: CASSSGVDTEAFF.

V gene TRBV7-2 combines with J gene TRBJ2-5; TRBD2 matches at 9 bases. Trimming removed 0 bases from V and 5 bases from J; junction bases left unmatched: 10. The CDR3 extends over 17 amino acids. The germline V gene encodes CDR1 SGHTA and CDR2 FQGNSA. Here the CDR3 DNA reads TGTGCCAGCAGCTTAGCCGGATCGCGGGGGGGCCGGGAGACCCAGTACTTC. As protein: CASSLAGSRGGRETQYF.

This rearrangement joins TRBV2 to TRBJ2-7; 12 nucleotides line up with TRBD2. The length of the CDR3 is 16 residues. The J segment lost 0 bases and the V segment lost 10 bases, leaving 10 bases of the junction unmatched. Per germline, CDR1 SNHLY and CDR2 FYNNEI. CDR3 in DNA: TGTGCCAACCTATCCCCGACTAGCGGGGGCTCCTACGAGCAGTACTTC. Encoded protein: CANLSPTSGGSYEQYF.

Here the CDR3 DNA reads TGTGCCAGCAGTATAGGCAGGGGGCTCTACAATGAGCAGTTCTTC. Encoded protein: CASSIGRGLYNEQFF. The chain is built from TRBV27 and TRBJ2-1, with 8 bases matching TRBD1. V was pared by 5 bases and J by 3 bases, with 6 bases of the junction left unmatched. Germline V gene data show CDR1 as MNHEY and CDR2 as SMNVEV (reference sequence). CDR3 length: 15 amino acids.

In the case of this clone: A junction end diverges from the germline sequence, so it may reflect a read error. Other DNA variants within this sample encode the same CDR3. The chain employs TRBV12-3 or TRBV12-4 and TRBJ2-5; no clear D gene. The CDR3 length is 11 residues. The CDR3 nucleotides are TGTGCCAGCAGCTTAGGGGAGACCCAGTACTTC. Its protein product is CASSLGETQYF.

CDR3 in amino acids: CASRNRQGTYGYTF. The CDR3 DNA reads as TGTGCCAGTCGCAACCGACAGGGCACCTATGGCTACACCTTC. This chain joins TRBV19 and TRBJ1-2, with TRBD1 matching over 7 bases. Losses at the gene ends were 8 bases for V and 4 bases for J; bases not matched to a gene: 10. The CDR3 is 14 residues long. Per germline, CDR1 LNHDA and CDR2 SQIVND (reference sequence). The complete variable domain, with remaining parts taken from reference TRBV19 and TRBJ1-2, reads DGGITQSPKYLFRKEGQNVTLSCEQNLNHDAMYWYRQDPGQGLRLIYYSQIVNDFQKGDIAEGYSVSREKKESFPLTVTSAQKNPTAFYLCASRNRQGTYGYTFGSGTRLTVV.

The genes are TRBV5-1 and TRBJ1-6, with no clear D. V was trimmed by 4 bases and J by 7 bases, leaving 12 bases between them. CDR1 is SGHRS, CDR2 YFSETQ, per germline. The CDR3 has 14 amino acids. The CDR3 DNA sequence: TGCGCCAGCAGCCGCGGGGAAGAAAATTCACCCCTCCACTTT. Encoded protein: CASSRGEENSPLHF. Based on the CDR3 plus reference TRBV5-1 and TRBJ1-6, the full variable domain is KAGVTQTPRYLIKTRGQQVTLSCSPISGHRSVSWYQQTPGQGLQFLFEYFSETQRNKGNFPGRFSGRQFSNSRSEMNVSTLELGDSALYLCASSRGEENSPLHFGNGTRLTVT.

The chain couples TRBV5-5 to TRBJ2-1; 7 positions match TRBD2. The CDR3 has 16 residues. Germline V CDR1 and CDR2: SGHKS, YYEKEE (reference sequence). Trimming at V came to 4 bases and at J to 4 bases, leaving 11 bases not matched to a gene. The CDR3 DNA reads TGTGCCAGCAGCCTGAGCGGGGTCACATCATACAATGAGCAGTTCTTC. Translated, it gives CASSLSGVTSYNEQFF.

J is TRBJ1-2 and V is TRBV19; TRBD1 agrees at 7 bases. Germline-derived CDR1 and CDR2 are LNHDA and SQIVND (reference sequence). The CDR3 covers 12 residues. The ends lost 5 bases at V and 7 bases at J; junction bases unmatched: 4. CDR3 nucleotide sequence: TGTGCCAGTAGTGCAGGACAGGCTGGCTACACCTTC. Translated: CASSAGQAGYTF.

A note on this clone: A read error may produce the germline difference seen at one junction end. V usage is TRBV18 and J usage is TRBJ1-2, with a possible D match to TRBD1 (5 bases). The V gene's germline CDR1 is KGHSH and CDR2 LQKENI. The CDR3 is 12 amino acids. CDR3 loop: CASSQRDATSYF. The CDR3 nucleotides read TGTGCCAGCTCACAACGGGACGCGACCTCCTATTTC. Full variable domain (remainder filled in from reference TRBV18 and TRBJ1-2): NAGVMQNPRHLVRRRGQEARLRCSPMKGHSHVYWYRQLPEEGLKFMVYLQKENIIDESGMPKERFSAEFPKEGPSILRIQQVVRGDSAAYFCASSQRDATSYFGSGTRLTVV.

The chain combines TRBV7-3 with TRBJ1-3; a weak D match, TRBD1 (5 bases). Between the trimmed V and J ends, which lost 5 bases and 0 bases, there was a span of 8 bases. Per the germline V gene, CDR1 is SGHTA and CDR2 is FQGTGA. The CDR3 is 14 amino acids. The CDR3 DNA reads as TGTGCCAGCAGCCCGACAGCCTCTGGAAACACCATATATTTT. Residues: CASSPTASGNTIYF.

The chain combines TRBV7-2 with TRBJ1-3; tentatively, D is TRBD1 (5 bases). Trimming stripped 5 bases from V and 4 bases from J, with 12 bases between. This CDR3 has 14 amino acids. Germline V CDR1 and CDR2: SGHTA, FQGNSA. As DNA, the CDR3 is TGTGCCAGCAGCCCTACGGCAGGGGGAAACACCATATATTTT. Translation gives CASSPTAGGNTIYF.

CDR3 DNA: TGCGCCAGCAGCGACCTGAGGGGGGGGCCTGAAAAACTGTTTTTT. This codes for CASSDLRGGPEKLFF. J is TRBJ1-4 and V is TRBV4-3, with D possibly being TRBD1 (6 bases). Between the trimmed V and J ends, which lost 5 bases and 7 bases, there was a span of 17 bases. This CDR3 is built from 15 residues. Germline V gene data show CDR1 as LGHNA and CDR2 as YSLEER.

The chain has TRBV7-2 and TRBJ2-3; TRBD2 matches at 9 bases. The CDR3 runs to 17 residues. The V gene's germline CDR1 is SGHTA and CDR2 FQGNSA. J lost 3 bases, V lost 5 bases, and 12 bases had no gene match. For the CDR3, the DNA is TGTGCCAGCAGCCTCGGCCCCCGGCTAGCGGGGACAGATACGCAGTATTTT. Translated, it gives CASSLGPRLAGTDTQYF.

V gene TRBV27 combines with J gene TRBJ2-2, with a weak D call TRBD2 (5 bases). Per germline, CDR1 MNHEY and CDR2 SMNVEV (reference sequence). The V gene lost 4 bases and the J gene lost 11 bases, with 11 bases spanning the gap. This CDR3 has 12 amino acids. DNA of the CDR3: TGTGCCAGCAGTTACGGACTCACCGAGCTGTTTTTT. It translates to CASSYGLTELFF.

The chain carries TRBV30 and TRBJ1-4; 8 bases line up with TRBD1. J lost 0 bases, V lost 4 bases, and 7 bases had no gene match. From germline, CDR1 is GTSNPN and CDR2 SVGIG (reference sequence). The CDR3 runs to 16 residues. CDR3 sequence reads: CAWKLGQGATNEKLFF. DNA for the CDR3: TGTGCCTGGAAACTCGGACAGGGTGCAACTAATGAAAAACTGTTTTTT.